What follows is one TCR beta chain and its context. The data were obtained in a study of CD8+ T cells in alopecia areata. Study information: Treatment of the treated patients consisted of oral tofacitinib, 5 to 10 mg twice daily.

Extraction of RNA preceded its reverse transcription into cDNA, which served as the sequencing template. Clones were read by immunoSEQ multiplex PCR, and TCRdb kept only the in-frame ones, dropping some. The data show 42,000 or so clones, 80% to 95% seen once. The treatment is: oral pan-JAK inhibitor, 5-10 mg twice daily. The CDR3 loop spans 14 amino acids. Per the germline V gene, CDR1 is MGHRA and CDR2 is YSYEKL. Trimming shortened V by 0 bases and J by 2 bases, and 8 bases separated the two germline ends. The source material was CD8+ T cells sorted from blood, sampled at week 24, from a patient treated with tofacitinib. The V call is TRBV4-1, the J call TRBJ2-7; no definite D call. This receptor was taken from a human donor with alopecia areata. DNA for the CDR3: TGCGCCAGCAGCCAAGACGTGGAGACCTACGAGCAGTACTTC. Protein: CASSQDVETYEQYF.